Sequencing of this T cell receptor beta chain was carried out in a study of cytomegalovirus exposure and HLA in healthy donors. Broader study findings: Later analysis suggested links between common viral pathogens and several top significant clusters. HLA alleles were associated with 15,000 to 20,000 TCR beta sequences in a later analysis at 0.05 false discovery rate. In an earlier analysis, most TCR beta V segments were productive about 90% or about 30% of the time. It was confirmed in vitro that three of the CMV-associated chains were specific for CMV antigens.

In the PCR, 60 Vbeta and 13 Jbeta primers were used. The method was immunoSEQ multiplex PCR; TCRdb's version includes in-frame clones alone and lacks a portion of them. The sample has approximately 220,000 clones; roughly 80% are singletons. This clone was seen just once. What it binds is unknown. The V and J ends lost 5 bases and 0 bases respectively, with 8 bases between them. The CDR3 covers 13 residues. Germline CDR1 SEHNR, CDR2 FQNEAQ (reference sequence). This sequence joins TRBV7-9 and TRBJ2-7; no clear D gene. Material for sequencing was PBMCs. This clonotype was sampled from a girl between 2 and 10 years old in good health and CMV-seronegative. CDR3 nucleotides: TGTGCCAGCAGCCCCCATAGCTCCTACGAGCAGTACTTC. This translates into CASSPHSSYEQYF.